Presented here are 10 T cell receptor beta chains from one specimen sequenced in a study of vaccination and CD4 T cells after COVID-19. TCRdb re-called the PCR reads through MiXCR, storing one row per CDR3 protein. The sample includes about 15,000 distinct CDR3 sequences, less than 70% of them seen just once. Material: CD4+ T cells from blood, obtained after SARS-CoV-2 vaccination. The origin of the receptors is a human donor who had recovered from COVID-19.

The V and J genes are TRBV30 and TRBJ2-2, with a weak D call TRBD2 (5 bases). The CDR3 has 14 amino acids. The germline V and J ends were trimmed by 4 bases and 1 base, with 10 bases remaining between them. Germline CDR1 reads GTSNPN; CDR2 reads SVGIG (reference sequence). The CDR3 DNA reads TGTGCCTGGATGGCGGGCTTGAACACCGGGGAGCTGTTTTTT. Translated, it gives CAWMAGLNTGELFF.

The genes are TRBV7-2 and TRBJ1-2, with no clear D. V was trimmed by 3 bases and J by 8 bases, leaving 13 bases between them. The CDR3 length is 13 residues. Looked up from germline, CDR1 is SGHTA and CDR2 is FQGNSA. The CDR3 region has the DNA TGTGCCAGCAGCTTGTCGGGGAAACAAGGCTACACCTTC. Translated: CASSLSGKQGYTF.

The CDR3 protein is CSASRYRSNTGELFF. The CDR3 DNA follows: TGCAGTGCTAGTCGATACAGGTCGAACACCGGGGAGCTGTTTTTT. The V gene is TRBV20-1, the J gene TRBJ2-2, with D tentatively TRBD1 (5 bases). V was cut by 3 bases and J by 0 bases, with 11 bases left in between. The CDR3 loop spans 15 amino acids. Germline loops: CDR1 DFQATT, CDR2 SNEGSKA (reference sequence).

This clonotype was found once. The chain employs TRBV4-1 and TRBJ2-5; the match to TRBD1 covers 7 bases. This CDR3 comprises 14 residues. V shed 3 bases and J 3 bases; nucleotides not matched to a gene: 4. Per the germline V gene, CDR1 is MGHRA and CDR2 is YSYEKL. In DNA, the CDR3 is TGCGCCAGCAGCCACTCGACAGGGAAAGAGACCCAGTACTTC. The encoded protein is CASSHSTGKETQYF.

This clonotype was recorded once. The chain uses TRBV19 and TRBJ2-6; D unresolved. Germline CDR1 reads LNHDA; CDR2 reads SQIVND (reference sequence). Trimming took 7 bases from V and 0 from J, leaving 19 bases between them. The CDR3 runs 18 residues. The chain's CDR3 is CASKDARAASSGANVLTF. The CDR3 DNA sequence: TGTGCCAGTAAAGACGCCCGGGCTGCATCCTCTGGGGCCAACGTCCTGACTTTC.

This rearrangement joins TRBV2 to TRBJ1-6; possibly TRBD1 for D (5 bases). The CDR3 sequence is 14 residues long. With 1 base removed from V and 8 bases from J, the gap between germline ends came to 9 bases. The germline gives CDR1 SNHLY, CDR2 FYNNEI. This CDR3 is CASSEDGTDSPLHF. The DNA for the CDR3 is TGTGCCAGCAGTGAAGACGGGACGGATTCACCCCTCCACTTT.

This chain's CDR3 is CSARAETSVETQYF. The CDR3 DNA sequence: TGCAGTGCTAGAGCCGAGACTAGCGTGGAGACCCAGTACTTC. V and J are TRBV20-1 and TRBJ2-5; 8 bases agree with TRBD2. CDR3 size: 14 residues. V gave up 1 base and J gave up 5 bases; unmatched junction bases: 6. Per the germline V gene, CDR1 is DFQATT and CDR2 is SNEGSKA (reference sequence).

The J gene is TRBJ1-5, the V gene TRBV7-9, with 9 bases identical to TRBD1. CDR3 length: 14 residues. The germline V gene has CDR1 SEHNR and CDR2 FQNEAQ (reference sequence). With V trimmed by 5 bases and J by 5 bases, 4 bases remained unmatched. CDR3 protein: CASSRGTGHQPQHF. In DNA, the CDR3 is TGTGCCAGCAGCCGTGGGACAGGGCATCAGCCCCAGCATTTT.

This clonotype showed up just a few times. The chain is built from TRBV7-9 and TRBJ2-1, with a weak D call TRBD2 (6 bases). V was shortened by 8 bases and J by 5 bases, with 16 bases between the two germline ends. This CDR3 comprises 14 residues. The V gene's germline CDR1 is SEHNR and CDR2 FQNEAQ (reference sequence). CDR3 nucleotide sequence: TGTGCCAGCCAGATGGGGACTGAACACAATGAGCAGTTCTTC. This translates into CASQMGTEHNEQFF.

The chain combines TRBV7-8 with TRBJ2-2; 8 bases map to TRBD2. Losses at the gene ends were 6 bases for V and 9 bases for J; bases not matched to a gene: 15. Germline V gene lookup returns CDR1 SGHVS and CDR2 FQNEAQ. CDR3 length: 16 residues. The CDR3 loop reads CASRRARREGLRELFF. CDR3 DNA: TGTGCCAGCAGACGAGCGCGACGGGAGGGCCTCAGGGAGCTGTTTTTT.